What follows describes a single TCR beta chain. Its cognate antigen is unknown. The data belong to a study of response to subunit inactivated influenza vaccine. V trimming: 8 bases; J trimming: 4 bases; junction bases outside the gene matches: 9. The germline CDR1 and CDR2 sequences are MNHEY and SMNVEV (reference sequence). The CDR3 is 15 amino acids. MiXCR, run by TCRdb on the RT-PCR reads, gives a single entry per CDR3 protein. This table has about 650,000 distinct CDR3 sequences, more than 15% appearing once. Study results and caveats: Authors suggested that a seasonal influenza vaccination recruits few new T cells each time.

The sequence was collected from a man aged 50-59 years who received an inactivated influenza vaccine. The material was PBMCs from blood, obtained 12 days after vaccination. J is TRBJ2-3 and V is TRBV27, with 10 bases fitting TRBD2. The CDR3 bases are TGTGCCAGCCTAGGGGCTAGCGGGAGCGCAGATACGCAGTATTTT. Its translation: CASLGASGSADTQYF.